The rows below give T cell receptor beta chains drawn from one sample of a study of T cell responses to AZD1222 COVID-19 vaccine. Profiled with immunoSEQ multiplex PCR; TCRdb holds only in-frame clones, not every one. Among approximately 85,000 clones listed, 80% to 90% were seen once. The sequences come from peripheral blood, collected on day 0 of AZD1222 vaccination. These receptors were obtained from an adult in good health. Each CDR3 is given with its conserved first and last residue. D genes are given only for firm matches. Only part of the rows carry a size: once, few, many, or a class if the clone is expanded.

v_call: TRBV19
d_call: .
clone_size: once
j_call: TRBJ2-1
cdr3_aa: CASSMGTRGYNEQFF
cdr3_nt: TGTGCCAGTAGTATGGGGACCCGGGGCTACAATGAGCAGTTCTTC

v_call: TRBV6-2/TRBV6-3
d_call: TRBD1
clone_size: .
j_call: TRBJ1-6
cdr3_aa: CASSYSQGANSPLHF
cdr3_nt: TGTGCCAGCAGTTACTCACAGGGGGCCAATTCACCCCTCCACTTT

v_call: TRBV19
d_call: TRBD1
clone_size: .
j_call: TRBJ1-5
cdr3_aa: CASSTGTGNNQPQHF
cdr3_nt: TGTGCCAGTAGTACCGGGACAGGGAACAATCAGCCCCAGCATTTT

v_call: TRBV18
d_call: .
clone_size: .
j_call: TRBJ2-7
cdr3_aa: CASSPPTGSRYEQYF
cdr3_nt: TGTGCCAGCTCACCACCGACGGGTTCACGATACGAGCAGTACTTC

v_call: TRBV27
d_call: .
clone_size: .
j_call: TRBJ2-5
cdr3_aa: CASSMRDSLQETQYF
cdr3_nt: TGTGCCAGCAGTATGAGGGACTCGCTCCAAGAGACCCAGTACTTC

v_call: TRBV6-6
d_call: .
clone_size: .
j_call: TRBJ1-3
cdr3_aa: CASSYEGVSGNTIYF
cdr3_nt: TGTGCCAGCAGTTACGAAGGAGTCTCTGGAAACACCATATATTTT

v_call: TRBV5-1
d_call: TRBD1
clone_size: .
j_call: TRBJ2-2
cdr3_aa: CASSFGTGGLGELFF
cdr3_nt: TGCGCCAGCAGCTTCGGGACAGGGGGGCTCGGGGAGCTGTTTTTT

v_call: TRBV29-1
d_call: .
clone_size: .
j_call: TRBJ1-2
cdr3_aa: CSVEAPGGVMDGYTF
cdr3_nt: TGCAGCGTTGAAGCTCCAGGAGGGGTAATGGATGGCTACACCTTC

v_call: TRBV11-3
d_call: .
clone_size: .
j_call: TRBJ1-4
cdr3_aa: CASSSNLQGRSGKLFF
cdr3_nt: TGTGCCAGCAGCTCTAACCTACAGGGTCGCTCTGGAAAACTGTTTTTT

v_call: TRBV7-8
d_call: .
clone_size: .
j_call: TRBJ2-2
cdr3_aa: CASSSYRVRGELFF
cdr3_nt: TGTGCCAGCAGCTCTTACAGGGTTCGCGGGGAGCTGTTTTTT

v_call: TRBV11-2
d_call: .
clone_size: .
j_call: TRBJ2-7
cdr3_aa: CASSPRQGNYEQYF
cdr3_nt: TGTGCCAGCAGCCCCCGGCAGGGTAACTACGAGCAGTACTTC

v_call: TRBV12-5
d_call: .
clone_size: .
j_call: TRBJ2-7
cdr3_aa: CASGSGSRYEQYF
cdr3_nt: TGTGCTAGTGGATCGGGAAGCCGCTACGAGCAGTACTTC

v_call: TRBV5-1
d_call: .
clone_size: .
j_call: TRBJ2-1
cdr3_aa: CASSLAVAGKGGEQFF
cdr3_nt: TGCGCCAGCAGCTTGGCCGTGGCAGGGAAGGGGGGAGAGCAGTTCTTC

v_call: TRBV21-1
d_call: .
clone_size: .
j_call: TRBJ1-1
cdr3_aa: CAPIRDRAWSWTEAFF
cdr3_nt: TGTGCCCCGATAAGGGACAGGGCTTGGAGTTGGACTGAAGCTTTCTTT

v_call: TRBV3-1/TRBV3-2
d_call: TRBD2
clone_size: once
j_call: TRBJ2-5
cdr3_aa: CASSIAGGEETQYF
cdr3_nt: TGTGCCAGCAGTATAGCGGGGGGCGAAGAGACCCAGTACTTC

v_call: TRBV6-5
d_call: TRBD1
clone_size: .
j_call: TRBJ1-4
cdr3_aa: CASKDRALGKLFF
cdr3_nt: TGTGCCAGCAAGGACAGGGCACTAGGAAAACTGTTTTTT

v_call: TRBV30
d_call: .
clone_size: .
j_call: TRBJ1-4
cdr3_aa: CAWADTLNEKLFF
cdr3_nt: TGTGCCTGGGCAGATACGCTTAATGAAAAACTGTTTTTT

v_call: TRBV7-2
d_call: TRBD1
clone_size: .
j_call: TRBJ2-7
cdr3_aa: CASSPPGTGSYEQYF
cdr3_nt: TGTGCCAGCAGCCCGCCCGGGACAGGGAGCTACGAGCAGTACTTC

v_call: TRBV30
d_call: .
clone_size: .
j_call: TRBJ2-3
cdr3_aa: CAWSVHPGEADTQYF
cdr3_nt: TGTGCCTGGAGTGTACACCCCGGGGAGGCAGATACGCAGTATTTT

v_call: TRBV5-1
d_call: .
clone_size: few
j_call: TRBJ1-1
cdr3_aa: CASSLGSMTEAFF
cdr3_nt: TGCGCCAGCAGCTTGGGCAGTATGACTGAAGCTTTCTTT

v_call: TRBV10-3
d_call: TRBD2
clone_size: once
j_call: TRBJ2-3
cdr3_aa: CAIGLAADTQYF
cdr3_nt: TGTGCCATAGGACTAGCCGCAGATACGCAGTATTTT

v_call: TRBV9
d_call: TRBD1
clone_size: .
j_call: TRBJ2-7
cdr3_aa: CASSVRDSGTTVSYEQYF
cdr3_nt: TGTGCCAGCAGCGTACGGGACAGTGGAACGACAGTGAGCTACGAGCAGTACTTC

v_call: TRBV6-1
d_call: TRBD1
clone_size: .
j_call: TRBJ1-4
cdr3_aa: CASSKDNRGLDEKLFF
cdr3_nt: TGTGCCAGCAGTAAAGATAACAGGGGATTGGATGAAAAACTGTTTTTT

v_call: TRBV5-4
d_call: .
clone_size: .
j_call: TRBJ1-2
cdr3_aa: CASSLKVFVGAIYGYTF
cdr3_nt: TGTGCCAGCAGCTTGAAAGTTTTCGTTGGTGCGATCTATGGCTACACCTTC

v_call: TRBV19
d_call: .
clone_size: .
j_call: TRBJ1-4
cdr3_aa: CATRQSIANEKLFF
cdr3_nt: TGTGCCACCCGACAGAGCATTGCTAATGAAAAACTGTTTTTT

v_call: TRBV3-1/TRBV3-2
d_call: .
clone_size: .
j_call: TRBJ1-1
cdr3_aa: CASSHATNEAFF
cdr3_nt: TGTGCCAGCAGCCACGCTACAAATGAAGCTTTCTTT

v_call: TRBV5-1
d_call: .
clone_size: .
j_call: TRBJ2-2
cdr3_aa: CASSLQGTTGELFF
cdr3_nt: TGCGCCAGCAGCTTACAGGGTACCACCGGGGAGCTGTTTTTT

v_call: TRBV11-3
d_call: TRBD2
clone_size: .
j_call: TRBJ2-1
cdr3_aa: CASSYPGLASNEQFF
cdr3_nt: TGTGCCAGCAGCTACCCGGGACTAGCAAGCAATGAGCAGTTCTTC

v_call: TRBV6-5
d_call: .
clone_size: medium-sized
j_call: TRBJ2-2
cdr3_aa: CASSYFQGTGELFF
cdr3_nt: TGTGCCAGCAGTTACTTTCAGGGGACCGGGGAGCTGTTTTTT

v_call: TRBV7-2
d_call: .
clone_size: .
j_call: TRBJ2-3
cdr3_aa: CASSFGGVDTQYF
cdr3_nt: TGTGCCAGCAGCTTCGGCGGGGTAGATACGCAGTATTTT

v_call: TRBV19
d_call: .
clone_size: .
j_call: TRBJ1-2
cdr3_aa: CASSTPLAANYGYTF
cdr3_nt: TGTGCCAGTAGTACCCCCCTCGCCGCTAACTATGGCTACACCTTC

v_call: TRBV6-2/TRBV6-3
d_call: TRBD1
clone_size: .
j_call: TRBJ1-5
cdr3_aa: CASSYSPGTGGSNSNQPQHF
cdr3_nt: TGTGCCAGCAGTTACTCGCCCGGGACAGGGGGTTCGAATAGCAATCAGCCCCAGCATTTT

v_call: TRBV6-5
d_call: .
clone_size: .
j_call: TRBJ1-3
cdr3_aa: CASSYTPGWDTIYF
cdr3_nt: TGTGCCAGCAGTTACACCCCGGGGTGGGACACCATATATTTT

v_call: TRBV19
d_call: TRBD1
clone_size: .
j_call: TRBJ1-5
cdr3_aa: CASRRTGEDQPQHF
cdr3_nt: TGTGCCAGTAGGAGGACAGGGGAAGACCAGCCCCAGCATTTT

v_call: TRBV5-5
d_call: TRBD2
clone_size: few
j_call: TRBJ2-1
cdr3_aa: CASSLVGTSNNEQFF
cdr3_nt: TGTGCCAGCAGCTTGGTAGGGACTAGCAACAATGAGCAGTTCTTC

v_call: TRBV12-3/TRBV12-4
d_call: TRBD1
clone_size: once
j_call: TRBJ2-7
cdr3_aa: CASSLFGQGLYF
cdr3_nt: TGTGCCAGCAGTTTATTCGGACAGGGGCTGTACTTC

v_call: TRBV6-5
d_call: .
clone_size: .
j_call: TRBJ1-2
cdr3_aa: CASSYSRGSGYTF
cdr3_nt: TGTGCCAGCAGTTACTCGAGGGGGAGTGGCTACACCTTC

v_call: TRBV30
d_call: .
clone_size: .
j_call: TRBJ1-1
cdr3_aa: CAWSTGQTEAFF
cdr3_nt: TGTGCCTGGAGTACAGGGCAAACTGAAGCTTTCTTT

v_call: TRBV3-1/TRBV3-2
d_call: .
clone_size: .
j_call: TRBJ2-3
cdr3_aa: CASSQVSGRTDTQYF
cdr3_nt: TGTGCCAGCAGCCAAGTTTCGGGACGCACAGATACGCAGTATTTT

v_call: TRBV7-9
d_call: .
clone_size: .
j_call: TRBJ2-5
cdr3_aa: CASSLESETQYF
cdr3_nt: TGTGCCAGCAGCTTGGAGTCGGAGACCCAGTACTTC